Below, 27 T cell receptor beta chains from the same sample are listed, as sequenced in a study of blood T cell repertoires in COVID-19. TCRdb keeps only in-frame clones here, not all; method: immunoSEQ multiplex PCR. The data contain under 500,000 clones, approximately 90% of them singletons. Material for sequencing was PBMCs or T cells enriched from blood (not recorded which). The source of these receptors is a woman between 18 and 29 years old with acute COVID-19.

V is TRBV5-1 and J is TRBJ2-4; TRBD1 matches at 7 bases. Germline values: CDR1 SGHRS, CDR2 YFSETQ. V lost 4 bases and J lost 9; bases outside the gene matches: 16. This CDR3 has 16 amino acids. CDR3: CASSASTGSEFGIQYF. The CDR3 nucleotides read TGCGCCAGCAGCGCGTCGACAGGGTCGGAGTTTGGCATTCAGTACTTC. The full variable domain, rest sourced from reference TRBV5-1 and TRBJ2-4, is KAGVTQTPRYLIKTRGQQVTLSCSPISGHRSVSWYQQTPGQGLQFLFEYFSETQRNKGNFPGRFSGRQFSNSRSEMNVSTLELGDSALYLCASSASTGSEFGIQYFGAGTRLSVL.

The CDR3 DNA follows: TGTGCCAGCAGCTTAGTCCAAAGAGTGAACACTGAAGCTTTCTTT. Amino acid sequence: CASSLVQRVNTEAFF. The chain uses TRBV7-2 and TRBJ1-1, with unresolved D. This CDR3 has 15 amino acids. V shed 1 base and J shed 0 bases, with 9 bases lying between them. Germline CDR1 is SGHTA and CDR2 is FQGNSA. Together with reference TRBV7-2 and TRBJ1-1, the CDR3 gives the full variable domain: GAGVSQSPSNKVTEKGKDVELRCDPISGHTALYWYRQSLGQGLEFLIYFQGNSAPDKSGLPSDRFSAERTGGSVSTLTIQRTQQEDSAVYLCASSLVQRVNTEAFFGQGTRLTVV.

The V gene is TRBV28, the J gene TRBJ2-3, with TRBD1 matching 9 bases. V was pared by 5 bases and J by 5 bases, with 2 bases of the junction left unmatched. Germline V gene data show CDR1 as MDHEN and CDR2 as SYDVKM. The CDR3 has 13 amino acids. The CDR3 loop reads CASSGDRVDTQYF. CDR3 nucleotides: TGTGCCAGCAGTGGGGACAGGGTAGATACGCAGTATTTT.

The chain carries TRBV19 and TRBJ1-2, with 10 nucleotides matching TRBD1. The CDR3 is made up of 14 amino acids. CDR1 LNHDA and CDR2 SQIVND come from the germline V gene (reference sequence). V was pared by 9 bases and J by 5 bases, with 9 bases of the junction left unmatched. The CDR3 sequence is CASSRDRGPYGYTF. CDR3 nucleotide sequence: TGTGCCAGCTCCCGGGACAGGGGTCCGTATGGCTACACCTTC.

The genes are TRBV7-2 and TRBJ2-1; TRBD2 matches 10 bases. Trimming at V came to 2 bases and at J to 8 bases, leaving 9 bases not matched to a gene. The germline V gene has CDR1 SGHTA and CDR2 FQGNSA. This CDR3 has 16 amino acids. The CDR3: CASSLLEAGGVDEQFF. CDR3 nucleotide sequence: TGTGCCAGCAGCTTACTTGAAGCGGGAGGGGTCGATGAGCAGTTCTTC. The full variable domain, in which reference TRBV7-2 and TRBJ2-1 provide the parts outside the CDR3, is GAGVSQSPSNKVTEKGKDVELRCDPISGHTALYWYRQSLGQGLEFLIYFQGNSAPDKSGLPSDRFSAERTGGSVSTLTIQRTQQEDSAVYLCASSLLEAGGVDEQFFGPGTRLTVL.

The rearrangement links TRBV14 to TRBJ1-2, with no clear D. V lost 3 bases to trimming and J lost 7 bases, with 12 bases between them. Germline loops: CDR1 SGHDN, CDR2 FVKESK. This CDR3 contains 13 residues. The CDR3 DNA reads TGTGCCAGCAGCCAGGGTACGGGTTTTGGCTACACCTTC. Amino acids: CASSQGTGFGYTF.

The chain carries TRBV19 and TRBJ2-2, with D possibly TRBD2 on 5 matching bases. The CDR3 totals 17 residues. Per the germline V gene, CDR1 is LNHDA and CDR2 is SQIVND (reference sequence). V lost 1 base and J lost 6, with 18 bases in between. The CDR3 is CASSIVFGGVGAGELFF. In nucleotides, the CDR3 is TGTGCCAGTAGTATAGTCTTCGGTGGGGTCGGGGCCGGGGAGCTGTTTTTT.

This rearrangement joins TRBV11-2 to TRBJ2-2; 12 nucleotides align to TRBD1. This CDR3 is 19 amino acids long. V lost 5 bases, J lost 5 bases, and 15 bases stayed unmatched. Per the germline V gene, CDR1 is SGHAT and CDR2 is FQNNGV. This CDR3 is CASSRTHSGTGGWTGELFF. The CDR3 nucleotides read TGTGCCAGCAGCCGAACGCACTCCGGGACAGGGGGCTGGACCGGGGAGCTGTTTTTT.

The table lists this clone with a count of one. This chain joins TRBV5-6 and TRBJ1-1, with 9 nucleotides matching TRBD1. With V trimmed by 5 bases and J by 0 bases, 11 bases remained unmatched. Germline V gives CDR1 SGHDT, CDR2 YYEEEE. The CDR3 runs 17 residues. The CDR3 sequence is CASRTGVQGALNTEAFF. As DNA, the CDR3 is TGTGCCAGCAGAACCGGAGTACAGGGGGCCTTGAACACTGAAGCTTTCTTT. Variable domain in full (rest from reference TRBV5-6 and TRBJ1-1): DAGVTQSPTHLIKTRGQQVTLRCSPKSGHDTVSWYQQALGQGPQFIFQYYEEEERQRGNFPDRFSGHQFPNYSSELNVNALLLGDSALYLCASRTGVQGALNTEAFFGQGTRLTVV.

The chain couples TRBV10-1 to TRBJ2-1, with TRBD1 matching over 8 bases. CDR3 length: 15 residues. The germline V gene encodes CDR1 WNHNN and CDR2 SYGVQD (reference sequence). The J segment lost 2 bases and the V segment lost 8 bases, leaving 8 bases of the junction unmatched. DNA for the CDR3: TGCGCCAGCCGGAAGGGACAGGTGACCTACAATGAGCAGTTCTTC. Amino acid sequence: CASRKGQVTYNEQFF.

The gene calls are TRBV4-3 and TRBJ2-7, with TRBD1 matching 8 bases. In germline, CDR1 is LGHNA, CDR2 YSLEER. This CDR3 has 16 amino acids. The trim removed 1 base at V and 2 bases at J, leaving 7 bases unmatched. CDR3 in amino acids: CASSQAGGLITYEQYF. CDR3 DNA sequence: TGCGCCAGCAGCCAAGCAGGGGGCCTCATTACCTACGAGCAGTACTTC.

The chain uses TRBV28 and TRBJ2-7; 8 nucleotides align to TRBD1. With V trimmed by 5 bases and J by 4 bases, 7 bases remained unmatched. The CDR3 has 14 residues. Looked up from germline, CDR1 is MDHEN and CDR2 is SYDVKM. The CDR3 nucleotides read TGTGCCAGCAGTCCCCTGGGACAGGTTTACGAGCAGTACTTC. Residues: CASSPLGQVYEQYF.

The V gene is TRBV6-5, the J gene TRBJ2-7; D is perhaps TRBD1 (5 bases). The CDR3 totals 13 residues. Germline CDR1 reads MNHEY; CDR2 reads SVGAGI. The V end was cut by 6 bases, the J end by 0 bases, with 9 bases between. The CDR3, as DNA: TGTGCCAGCAGATACAGGAGCTCCTACGAGCAGTACTTC. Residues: CASRYRSSYEQYF.

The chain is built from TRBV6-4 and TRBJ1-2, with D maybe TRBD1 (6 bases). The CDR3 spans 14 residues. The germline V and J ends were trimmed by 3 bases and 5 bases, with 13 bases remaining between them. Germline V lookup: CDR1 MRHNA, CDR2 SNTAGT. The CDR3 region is CASSEAQGLYGYTF. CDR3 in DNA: TGTGCCAGCAGTGAAGCACAGGGTCTGTATGGCTACACCTTC.

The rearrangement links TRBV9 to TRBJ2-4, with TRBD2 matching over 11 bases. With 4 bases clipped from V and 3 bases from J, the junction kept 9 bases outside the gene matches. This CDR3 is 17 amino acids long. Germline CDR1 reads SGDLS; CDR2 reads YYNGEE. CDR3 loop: CASSPTSGSFGKNIQYF. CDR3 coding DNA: TGTGCCAGCAGCCCCACTAGCGGGAGCTTTGGCAAAAACATTCAGTACTTC.

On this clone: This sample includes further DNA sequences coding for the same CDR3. CDR3 sequence (DNA): TGTGCCAGCAGCTTAGCAGCAGAGACCCAGTACTTC. Its protein is CASSLAAETQYF. The genes are TRBV7-9 and TRBJ2-5, with D unclear. V lost 0 bases and J 4 bases, leaving 3 bases between the germline ends. The CDR3 consists of 12 residues. The germline V gene encodes CDR1 SEHNR and CDR2 FQNEAQ (reference sequence).

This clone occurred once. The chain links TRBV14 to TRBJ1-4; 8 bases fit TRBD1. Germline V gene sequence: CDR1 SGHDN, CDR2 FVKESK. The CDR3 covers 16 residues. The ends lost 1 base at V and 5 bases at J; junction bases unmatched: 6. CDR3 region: CASSQGQGMRNEKLFF. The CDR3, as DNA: TGTGCCAGCAGCCAAGGACAGGGGATGAGAAATGAAAAACTGTTTTTT.

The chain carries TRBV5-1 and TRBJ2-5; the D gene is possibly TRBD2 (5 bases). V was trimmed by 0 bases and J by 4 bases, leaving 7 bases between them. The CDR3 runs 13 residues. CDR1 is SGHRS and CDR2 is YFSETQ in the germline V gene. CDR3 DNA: TGCGCCAGCAGCTTGGTTGCGGGAGAGACCCAGTACTTC. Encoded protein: CASSLVAGETQYF.

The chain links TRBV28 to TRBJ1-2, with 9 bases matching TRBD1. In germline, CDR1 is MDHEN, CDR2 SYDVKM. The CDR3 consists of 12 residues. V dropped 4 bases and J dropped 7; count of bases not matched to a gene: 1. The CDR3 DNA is TGTGCCAGCAGTTCGGACAGGGGTGGCTACACCTTC. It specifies CASSSDRGGYTF.

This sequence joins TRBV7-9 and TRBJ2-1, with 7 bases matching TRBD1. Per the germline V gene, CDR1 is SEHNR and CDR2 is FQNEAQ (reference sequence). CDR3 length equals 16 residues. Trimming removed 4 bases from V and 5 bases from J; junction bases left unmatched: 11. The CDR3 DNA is TGTGCCAGCAGCTCACGGGACAGCCTGATCCACAATGAGCAGTTCTTC. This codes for CASSSRDSLIHNEQFF.

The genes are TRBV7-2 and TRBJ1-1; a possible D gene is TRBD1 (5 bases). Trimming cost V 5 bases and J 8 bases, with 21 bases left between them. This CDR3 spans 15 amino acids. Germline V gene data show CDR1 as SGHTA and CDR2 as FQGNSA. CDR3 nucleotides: TGTGCCAGCAGCGCGTACACAAACCGGGGGGTAGAAGCTTTCTTT. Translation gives CASSAYTNRGVEAFF. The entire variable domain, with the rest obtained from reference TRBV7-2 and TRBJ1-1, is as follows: GAGVSQSPSNKVTEKGKDVELRCDPISGHTALYWYRQSLGQGLEFLIYFQGNSAPDKSGLPSDRFSAERTGGSVSTLTIQRTQQEDSAVYLCASSAYTNRGVEAFFGQGTRLTVV.

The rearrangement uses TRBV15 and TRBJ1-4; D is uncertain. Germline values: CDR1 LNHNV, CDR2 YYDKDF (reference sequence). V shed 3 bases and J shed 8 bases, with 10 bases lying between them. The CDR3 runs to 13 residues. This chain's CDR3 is CATSRRIGEKLFF. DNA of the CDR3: TGTGCCACCAGCAGGCGGATCGGGGAAAAACTGTTTTTT.

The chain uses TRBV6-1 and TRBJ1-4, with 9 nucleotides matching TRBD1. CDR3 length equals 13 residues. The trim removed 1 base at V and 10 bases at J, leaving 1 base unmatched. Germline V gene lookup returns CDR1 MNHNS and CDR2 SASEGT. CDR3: CASSEGTGVKLFF. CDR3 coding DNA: TGTGCCAGCAGTGAAGGGACAGGGGTAAAACTGTTTTTT.

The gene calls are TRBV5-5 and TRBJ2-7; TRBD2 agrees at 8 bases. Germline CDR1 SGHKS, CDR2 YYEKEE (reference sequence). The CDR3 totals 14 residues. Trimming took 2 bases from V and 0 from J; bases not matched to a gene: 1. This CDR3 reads CASSFSGTSYEQYF. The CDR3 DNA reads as TGTGCCAGCAGCTTTAGCGGGACCTCCTACGAGCAGTACTTC.

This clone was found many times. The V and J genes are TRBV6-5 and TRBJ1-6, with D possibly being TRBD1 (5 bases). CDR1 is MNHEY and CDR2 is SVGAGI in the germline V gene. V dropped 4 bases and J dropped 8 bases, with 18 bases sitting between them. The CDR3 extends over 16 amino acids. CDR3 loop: CASSSRQLVGHSPLHF. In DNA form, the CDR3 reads TGTGCCAGCAGTTCCCGACAGCTTGTAGGTCATTCACCCCTCCACTTT.

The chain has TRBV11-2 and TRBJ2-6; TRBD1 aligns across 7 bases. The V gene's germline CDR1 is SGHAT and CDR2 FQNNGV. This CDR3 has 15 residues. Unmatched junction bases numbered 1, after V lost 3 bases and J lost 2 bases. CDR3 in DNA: TGTGCCAGCAGCTTGAGGGGGCCTGGGGCCAACGTCCTGACTTTC. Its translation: CASSLRGPGANVLTF. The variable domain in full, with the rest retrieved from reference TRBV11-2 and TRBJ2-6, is EAGVAQSPRYKIIEKRQSVAFWCNPISGHATLYWYQQILGQGPKLLIQFQNNGVVDDSQLPKDRFSAERLKGVDSTLKIQPAKLEDSAVYLCASSLRGPGANVLTFGAGSRLTVL.

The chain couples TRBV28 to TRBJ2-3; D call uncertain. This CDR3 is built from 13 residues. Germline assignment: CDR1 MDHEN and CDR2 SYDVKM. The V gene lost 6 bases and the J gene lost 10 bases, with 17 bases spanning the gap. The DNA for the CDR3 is TGTGCCAGCAGCCTTCGAGTTTACTTTGCGCAGTATTTT. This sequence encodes CASSLRVYFAQYF.